Each of the 8 T cell receptor beta chains below was sequenced from the same sample in a study of tumor-infiltrating lymphocytes in primary liver carcinoma. A primer in the constant region served to generate TCR beta cDNA from roughly 550 ng of total RNA. Amplification in three nested multiplex PCR rounds with slightly modified ARM-PCR gave rise to TCR beta libraries. It was with TRBV1-TRBV30 forward primers and a C-beta reverse primer that the first two PCR rounds were run, at roughly 11 cycles each. TCRdb used MiXCR to reprocess the multiplex PCR reads, holding one entry per CDR3 protein. The table lists approximately 47,000 distinct CDR3 sequences, about 68% of them singletons, with 25% to 30% in the top ten. It was from around 18-30 mg of unsorted bulk tissue that RNA and DNA were co-extracted. Sequencing used liver tumor tissue from sampling region 3. Subset here: tumor region T3, left-lateral pole. All receptors come from a man aged 35 to 55 with primary liver carcinoma and hepatitis B virus infection.

This clonotype was seen a handful of times. A much larger clone lies one base from this, so it may be a read error. V gene TRBV10-1 combines with J gene TRBJ2-3; no definite D call. Germline lookup yields CDR1 WNHNN and CDR2 SYGVQD (reference sequence). The CDR3 contains 12 residues. The CDR3 DNA is TGCGCCAACAGTGACAGCACAGATACGCAGTATTTT. This encodes CANSDSTDTQYF.

This rearrangement joins TRBV6-5 to TRBJ2-2; D is ambiguous. The CDR3 runs 17 residues. Germline V gene sequence: CDR1 MNHEY, CDR2 SVGAGI. V shed 5 bases and J shed 1 base, with 17 bases lying between them. This CDR3 reads CASSLHPPGVNTGELFF. Here the CDR3 DNA reads TGTGCCAGCAGTCTTCACCCGCCTGGAGTGAACACCGGGGAGCTGTTTTTT.

The chain recombines TRBV7-2 with TRBJ2-3, with D unresolved. V was shortened by 3 bases and J by 0 bases, with 10 bases between the two germline ends. The CDR3 consists of 15 residues. From germline, CDR1 is SGHTA and CDR2 FQGNSA. The CDR3 DNA follows: TGTGCCAGCAGCTTCCTCGAGACGAGCACAGATACGCAGTATTTT. It yields the protein CASSFLETSTDTQYF.

As for this clonotype: A read error may be the cause here, since a much bigger clone is one base away. V gene TRBV2 combines with J gene TRBJ1-3, with no clear D. This CDR3 spans 14 amino acids. The V and J ends lost 5 bases and 3 bases respectively, with 11 bases between them. Germline loops: CDR1 SNHLY, CDR2 FYNNEI. CDR3 DNA: TGTGCCAGCAGTAAAGTATCAGTTGGAAACACCATATATTTT. Translated: CASSKVSVGNTIYF.

This clonotype was counted only a few times. The CDR3 end shows no conserved phenylalanine or tryptophan, and so a read error is likely. This chain uses TRBV4-1 with TRBJ2-3; 7 bases are a match to TRBD2. The CDR3 has 15 amino acids. Germline CDR1 and CDR2: MGHRA and YSYEKL. CDR3 DNA sequence: TGCGCCAGTAGCCAAGAGCCTAGCGGCGCAGATACGCAGTATCTT. It codes for CASSQEPSGADTQYL.

The chain combines TRBV11-2 with TRBJ1-4; D unresolved. The CDR3 sequence is 14 residues long. Trimming took off 3 bases at V and 9 bases at J, with 14 bases between the two ends. In germline, CDR1 is SGHAT, CDR2 FQNNGV. CDR3 residues: CASSLEVGDKKLFF. The CDR3 DNA is TGTGCCAGCAGCTTGGAGGTTGGAGACAAAAAACTGTTTTTT.

Comments on this clonotype: An end of the junction differs from the germline gene, which may be a read error. V usage is TRBV12-3 or TRBV12-4 and J usage is TRBJ2-1; either TRBD1 or TRBD2 may fit D (5 bases each). This CDR3 contains 15 residues. The CDR3 reads CVSSFWDATYNEQFF. The CDR3 DNA sequence: TGTGTCAGCAGTTTCTGGGACGCTACCTACAATGAGCAGTTCTTC.

The V call is TRBV4-1, the J call TRBJ2-7; TRBD2 aligns across 8 bases. The CDR3 sequence is 14 residues long. Trimming removed 8 bases from V and 7 bases from J; junction bases left unmatched: 13. Looked up from germline, CDR1 is MGHRA and CDR2 is YSYEKL. CDR3: CASDQDQLAEEQYF. CDR3 sequence (DNA): TGCGCCAGCGACCAAGATCAACTAGCGGAAGAGCAGTACTTC.